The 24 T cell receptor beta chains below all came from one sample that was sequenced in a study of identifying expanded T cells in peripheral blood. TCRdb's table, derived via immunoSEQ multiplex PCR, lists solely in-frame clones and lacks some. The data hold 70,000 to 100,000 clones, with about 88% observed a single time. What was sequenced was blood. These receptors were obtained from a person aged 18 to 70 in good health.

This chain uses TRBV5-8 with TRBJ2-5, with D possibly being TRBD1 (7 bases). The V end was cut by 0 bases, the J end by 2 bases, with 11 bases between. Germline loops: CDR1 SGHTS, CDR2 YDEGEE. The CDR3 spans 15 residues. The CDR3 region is CASSLGQGGQETQYF. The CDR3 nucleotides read TGTGCCAGCAGCTTGGGGCAGGGGGGACAAGAGACCCAGTACTTC.

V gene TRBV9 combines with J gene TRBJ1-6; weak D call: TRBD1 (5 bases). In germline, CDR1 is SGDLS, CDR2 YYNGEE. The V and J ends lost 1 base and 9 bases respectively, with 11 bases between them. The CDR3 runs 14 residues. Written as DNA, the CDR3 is TGTGCCAGCAGCGTACAGGGTAATAGTTCACCCCTCCACTTT. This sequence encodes CASSVQGNSSPLHF.

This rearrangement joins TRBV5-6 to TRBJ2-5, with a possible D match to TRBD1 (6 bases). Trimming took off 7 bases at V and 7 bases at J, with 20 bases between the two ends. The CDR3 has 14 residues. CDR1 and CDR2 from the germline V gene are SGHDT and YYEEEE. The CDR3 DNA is TGTGCCAGCGACCAACAGGGTGAGGAAGTGACCCAGTACTTC. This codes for CASDQQGEEVTQYF.

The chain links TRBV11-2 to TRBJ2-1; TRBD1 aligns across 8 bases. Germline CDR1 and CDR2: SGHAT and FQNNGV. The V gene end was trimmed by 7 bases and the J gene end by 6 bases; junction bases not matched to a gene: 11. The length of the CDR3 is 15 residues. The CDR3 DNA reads TGTGCCAGCACAAAGGGGAACAGGGGGGCCAATGAGCAGTTCTTC. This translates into CASTKGNRGANEQFF. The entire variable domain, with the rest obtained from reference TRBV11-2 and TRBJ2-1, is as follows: EAGVAQSPRYKIIEKRQSVAFWCNPISGHATLYWYQQILGQGPKLLIQFQNNGVVDDSQLPKDRFSAERLKGVDSTLKIQPAKLEDSAVYLCASTKGNRGANEQFFGPGTRLTVL.

The CDR3 protein is CASGLGTGPYEQYF. CDR3 bases: TGTGCTAGTGGTTTGGGGACCGGCCCCTACGAGCAGTACTTC. The rearrangement links TRBV12-5 to TRBJ2-7; D unclear. Germline values: CDR1 LGHNT, CDR2 FRNRAP. Trimming shortened V by 1 base and J by 2 bases, and 9 bases separated the two germline ends. The CDR3 runs 14 residues.

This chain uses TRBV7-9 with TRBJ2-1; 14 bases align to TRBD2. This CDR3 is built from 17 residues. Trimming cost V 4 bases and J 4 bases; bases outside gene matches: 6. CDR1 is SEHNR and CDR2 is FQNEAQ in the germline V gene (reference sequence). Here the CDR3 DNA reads TGTGCCAGCAGCTCATCGACTAGCGGGGGGGTATACAATGAGCAGTTCTTC. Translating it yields CASSSSTSGGVYNEQFF.

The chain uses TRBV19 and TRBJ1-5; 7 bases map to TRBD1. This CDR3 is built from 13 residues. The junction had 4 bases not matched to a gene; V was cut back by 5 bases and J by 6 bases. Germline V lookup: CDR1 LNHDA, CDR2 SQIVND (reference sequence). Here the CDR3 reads CASSVQGGQPQHF. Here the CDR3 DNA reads TGTGCCAGTAGTGTCCAGGGGGGTCAGCCCCAGCATTTT.

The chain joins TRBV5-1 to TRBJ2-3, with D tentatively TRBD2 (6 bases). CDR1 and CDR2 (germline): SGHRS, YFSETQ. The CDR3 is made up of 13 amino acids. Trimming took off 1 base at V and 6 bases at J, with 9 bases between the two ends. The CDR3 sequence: CASSLTGTDTQYF. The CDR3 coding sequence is TGCGCCAGCAGCTTGACCGGGACTGATACGCAGTATTTT.

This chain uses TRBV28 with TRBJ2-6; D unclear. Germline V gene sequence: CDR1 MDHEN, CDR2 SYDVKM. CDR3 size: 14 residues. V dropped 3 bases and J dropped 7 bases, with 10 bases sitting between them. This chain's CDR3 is CASSFPTRANVLTF. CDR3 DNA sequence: TGTGCCAGCAGTTTCCCGACCCGAGCCAACGTCCTGACTTTC.

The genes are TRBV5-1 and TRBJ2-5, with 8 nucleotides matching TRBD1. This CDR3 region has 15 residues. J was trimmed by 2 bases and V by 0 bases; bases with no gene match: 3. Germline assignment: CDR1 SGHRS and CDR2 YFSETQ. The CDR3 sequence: CASSLGTGWQETQYF. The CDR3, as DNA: TGCGCCAGCAGCTTGGGGACAGGGTGGCAAGAGACCCAGTACTTC. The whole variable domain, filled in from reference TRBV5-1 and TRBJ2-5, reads KAGVTQTPRYLIKTRGQQVTLSCSPISGHRSVSWYQQTPGQGLQFLFEYFSETQRNKGNFPGRFSGRQFSNSRSEMNVSTLELGDSALYLCASSLGTGWQETQYFGPGTRLLVL.

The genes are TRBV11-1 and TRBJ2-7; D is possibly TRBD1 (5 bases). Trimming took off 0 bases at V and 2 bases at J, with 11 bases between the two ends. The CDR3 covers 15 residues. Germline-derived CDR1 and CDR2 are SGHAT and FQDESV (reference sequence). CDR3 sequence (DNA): TGTGCCAGCAGCTTAGCACCTTGGGGCACCTACGAGCAGTACTTC. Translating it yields CASSLAPWGTYEQYF.

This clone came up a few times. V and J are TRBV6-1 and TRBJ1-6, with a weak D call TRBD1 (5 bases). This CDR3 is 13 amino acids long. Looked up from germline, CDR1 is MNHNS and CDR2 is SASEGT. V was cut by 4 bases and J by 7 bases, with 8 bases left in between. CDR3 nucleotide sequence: TGTGCCAGCAGTGTCGAGGGGAATTCACCCCTCCACTTT. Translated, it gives CASSVEGNSPLHF.

CDR3 sequence reads: CASSQRSILAGGQDYTDTQYF. The CDR3 DNA is TGTGCCAGCAGCCAAAGGTCTATTCTAGCGGGGGGGCAGGACTACACAGATACGCAGTATTTT. This chain connects TRBV4-2 to TRBJ2-3, with TRBD2 matching 12 bases. Trimming cost V 2 bases and J 2 bases; bases outside gene matches: 17. In germline, CDR1 is LGHNA, CDR2 YNFKEQ. The CDR3 totals 21 residues.

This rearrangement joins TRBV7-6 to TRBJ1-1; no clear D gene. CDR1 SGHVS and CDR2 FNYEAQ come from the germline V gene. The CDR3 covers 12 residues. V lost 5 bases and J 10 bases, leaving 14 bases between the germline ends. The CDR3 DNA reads TGTGCCAGCAGCCCGAACCCTACGGGAGCTTTCTTT. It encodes CASSPNPTGAFF. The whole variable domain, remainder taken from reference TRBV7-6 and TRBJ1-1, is GAGVSQSPRYKVTKRGQDVALRCDPISGHVSLYWYRQALGQGPEFLTYFNYEAQQDKSGLPNDRFSAERPEGSISTLTIQRTEQRDSAMYRCASSPNPTGAFFGQGTRLTVV.

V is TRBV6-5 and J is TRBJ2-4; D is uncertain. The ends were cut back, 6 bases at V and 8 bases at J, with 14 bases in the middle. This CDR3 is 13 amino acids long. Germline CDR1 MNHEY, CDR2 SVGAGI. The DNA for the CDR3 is TGTGCCAGCAGCTATGGTCTTAGGGACATTCAGTACTTC. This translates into CASSYGLRDIQYF.

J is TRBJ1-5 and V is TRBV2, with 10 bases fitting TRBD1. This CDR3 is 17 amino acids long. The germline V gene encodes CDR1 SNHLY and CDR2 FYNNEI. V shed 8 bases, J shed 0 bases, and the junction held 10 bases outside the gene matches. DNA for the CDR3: TGTGCCAGCCTCGGGACAGGGGCTGGTTATAGCAATCAGCCCCAGCATTTT. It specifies CASLGTGAGYSNQPQHF. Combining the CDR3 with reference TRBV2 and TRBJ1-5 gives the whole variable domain EPEVTQTPSHQVTQMGQEVILRCVPISNHLYFYWYRQILGQKVEFLVSFYNNEISEKSEIFDDQFSVERPDGSNFTLKIRSTKLEDSAMYFCASLGTGAGYSNQPQHFGDGTRLSIL.

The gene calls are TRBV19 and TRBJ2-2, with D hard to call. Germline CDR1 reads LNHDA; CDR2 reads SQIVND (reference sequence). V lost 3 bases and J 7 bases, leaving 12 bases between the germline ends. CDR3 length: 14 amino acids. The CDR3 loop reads CASSIRGAFGELFF. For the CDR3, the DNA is TGTGCCAGTAGTATTAGAGGCGCGTTCGGGGAGCTGTTTTTT.

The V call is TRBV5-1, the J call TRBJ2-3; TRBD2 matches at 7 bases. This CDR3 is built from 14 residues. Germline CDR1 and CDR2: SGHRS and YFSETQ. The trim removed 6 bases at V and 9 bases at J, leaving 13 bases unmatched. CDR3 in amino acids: CASNPGASSGTQYF. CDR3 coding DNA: TGCGCCAGCAACCCTGGGGCCTCTAGCGGCACGCAGTATTTT. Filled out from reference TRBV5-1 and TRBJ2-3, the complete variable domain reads KAGVTQTPRYLIKTRGQQVTLSCSPISGHRSVSWYQQTPGQGLQFLFEYFSETQRNKGNFPGRFSGRQFSNSRSEMNVSTLELGDSALYLCASNPGASSGTQYFGPGTRLTVL.

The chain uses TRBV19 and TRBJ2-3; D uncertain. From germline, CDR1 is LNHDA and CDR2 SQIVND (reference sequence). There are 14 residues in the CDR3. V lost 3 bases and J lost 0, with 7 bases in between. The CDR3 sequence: CASSMSASTDTQYF. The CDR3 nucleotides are TGTGCCAGTAGTATGAGTGCTAGCACAGATACGCAGTATTTT.

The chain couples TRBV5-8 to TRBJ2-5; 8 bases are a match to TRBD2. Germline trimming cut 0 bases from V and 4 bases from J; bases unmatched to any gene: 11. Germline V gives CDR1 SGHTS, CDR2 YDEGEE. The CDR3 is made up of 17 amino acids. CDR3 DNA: TGTGCCAGCAGCTTGGCCCGGGGGGGGGCGCTGGGAGAGACCCAGTACTTC. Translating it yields CASSLARGGALGETQYF.

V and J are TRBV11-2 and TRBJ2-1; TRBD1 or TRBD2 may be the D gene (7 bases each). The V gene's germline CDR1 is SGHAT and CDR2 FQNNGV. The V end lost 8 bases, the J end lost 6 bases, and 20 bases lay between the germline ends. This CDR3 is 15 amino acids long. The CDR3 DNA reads TGTGCCAGCCAGGGGGGGGCCGCCGGGCGCAATGAGCAGTTCTTC. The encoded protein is CASQGGAAGRNEQFF.

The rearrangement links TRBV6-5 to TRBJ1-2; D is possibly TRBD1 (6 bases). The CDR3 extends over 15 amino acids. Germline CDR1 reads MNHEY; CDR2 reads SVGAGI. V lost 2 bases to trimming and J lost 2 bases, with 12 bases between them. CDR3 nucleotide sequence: TGTGCCAGCAGTTACAGGACAGCAATAAACTATGGCTACACCTTC. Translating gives CASSYRTAINYGYTF.

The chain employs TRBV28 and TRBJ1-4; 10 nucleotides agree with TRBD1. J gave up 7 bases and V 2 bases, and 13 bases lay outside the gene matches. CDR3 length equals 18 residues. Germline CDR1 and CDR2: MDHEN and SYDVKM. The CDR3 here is CASSLGGQGTFYGEKLFF. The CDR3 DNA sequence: TGTGCCAGCAGTTTAGGGGGACAGGGGACATTTTACGGTGAAAAACTGTTTTTT.

CDR3 residues: CATSRGVGNQPQHF. The CDR3 DNA is TGTGCCACCAGCAGGGGGGTAGGGAATCAGCCCCAGCATTTT. This chain uses TRBV15 with TRBJ1-5, with D maybe TRBD1 (5 bases). Germline-derived CDR1 and CDR2 are LNHNV and YYDKDF (reference sequence). V lost 3 bases and J lost 4, with 10 bases in between. There are 14 residues in the CDR3. The whole variable domain, remainder taken from reference TRBV15 and TRBJ1-5, is DAMVIQNPRYQVTQFGKPVTLSCSQTLNHNVMYWYQQKSSQAPKLLFHYYDKDFNNEADTPDNFQSRRPNTSFCFLDIRSPGLGDTAMYLCATSRGVGNQPQHFGDGTRLSIL.